This note documents a single T cell receptor (beta chain) sequence. The PCR used 60 Vbeta and 13 Jbeta primers. Clones were read by immunoSEQ multiplex PCR, and TCRdb kept only the in-frame ones, dropping some. The profile shows around 70,000 clones, 60% to 65% of them singletons. These data belong to a study of cytomegalovirus exposure and HLA in healthy donors. The sequenced sample was PBMCs. The receptor's source is a man aged 25 to 40 in good health and CMV-seronegative.

The CDR3 loop reads CASSRPSGGENREQYF. CDR3 nucleotides: TGTGCCAGCAGCCGACCCTCAGGGGGCGAAAATCGCGAGCAGTACTTC. This rearrangement joins TRBV11-2 to TRBJ2-7, with 8 nucleotides matching TRBD1. The CDR3 sequence is 16 residues long. Germline assignment: CDR1 SGHAT and CDR2 FQNNGV. Trimming removed 5 bases from V and 6 bases from J; junction bases left unmatched: 15. Together with reference TRBV11-2 and TRBJ2-7, the CDR3 gives the full variable domain: EAGVAQSPRYKIIEKRQSVAFWCNPISGHATLYWYQQILGQGPKLLIQFQNNGVVDDSQLPKDRFSAERLKGVDSTLKIQPAKLEDSAVYLCASSRPSGGENREQYFGPGTRLTVT.